Below, 23 T cell receptor beta chains from the same sample are listed, as sequenced in a study of OX40 agonist ivuxolimab in advanced cancers. Sequencing was performed with immunoSEQ multiplex PCR; in TCRdb, only in-frame clones are kept and a portion is missing. The sample contains over 85,000 clones, about 90% of which appear only once. Material: CD4+ or CD8+ T cells sorted from blood, obtained in a trial of the OX40 agonist ivuxolimab. The receptors come from an adult with an advanced solid tumor such as melanoma, head and neck, liver or kidney cancer.

This rearrangement joins TRBV2 to TRBJ1-1, with a possible D match to TRBD1 (6 bases). The CDR3 spans 11 residues. The V gene's germline CDR1 is SNHLY and CDR2 FYNNEI. With 7 bases removed from V and 3 bases from J, the gap between germline ends came to 6 bases. The DNA of the CDR3 is TGTGCCAGCACAGGGGACACTGAAGCTTTCTTT. As protein: CASTGDTEAFF.

The gene calls are TRBV2 and TRBJ1-6; TRBD1 agrees at 8 bases. V shed 3 bases and J 5 bases; nucleotides not matched to a gene: 3. The length of the CDR3 is 15 residues. The germline gives CDR1 SNHLY, CDR2 FYNNEI. In DNA, the CDR3 is TGTGCCAGCAGTGACACAGGGGGTAATAATTCACCCCTCCACTTT. Its translation is CASSDTGGNNSPLHF.

The chain uses TRBV11-2 and TRBJ1-6; D is perhaps TRBD1 (6 bases). The V gene's germline CDR1 is SGHAT and CDR2 FQNNGV. The CDR3 sequence is 15 residues long. The V end lost 0 bases, the J end lost 10 bases, and 13 bases lay between the germline ends. The CDR3 protein is CASSLDQGINSPLHF. CDR3 nucleotide sequence: TGTGCCAGCAGCTTAGATCAGGGGATCAACTCACCCCTCCACTTT.

This chain links TRBV7-9 with TRBJ2-5; D is possibly TRBD1 (5 bases). Germline V lookup: CDR1 SEHNR, CDR2 FQNEAQ (reference sequence). Trimming removed 1 base from V and 1 base from J, with 10 bases in between. The CDR3 has 15 residues. The CDR3 nucleotides are TGTGCCAGCAGCTTAGAAGGGGCCATCCAAGAGACCCAGTACTTC. This encodes CASSLEGAIQETQYF. The full variable domain, rest sourced from reference TRBV7-9 and TRBJ2-5, is DTGVSQNPRHKITKRGQNVTFRCDPISEHNRLYWYRQTLGQGPEFLTYFQNEAQLEKSRLLSDRFSAERPKGSFSTLEIQRTEQGDSAMYLCASSLEGAIQETQYFGPGTRLLVL.

The chain has TRBV6-4 and TRBJ1-2; 7 bases line up with TRBD1. The V gene's germline CDR1 is MRHNA and CDR2 SNTAGT. J lost 9 bases, V lost 4 bases, and 11 bases had no gene match. The CDR3 sequence is 14 residues long. CDR3 sequence: CASSASTGVQSYTF. DNA of the CDR3: TGTGCCAGCAGTGCATCAACAGGGGTACAGAGCTACACCTTC.

The CDR3, as DNA: TGTGCCAGCAGCTTCTCCCCGGGGCTAGTAAGCGCTGAAGCTTTCTTT. Translated: CASSFSPGLVSAEAFF. This chain links TRBV7-2 with TRBJ1-1; a weak D match, TRBD1 (5 bases). The CDR3 is made up of 16 amino acids. CDR1 is SGHTA, CDR2 FQGNSA, per germline. V lost 3 bases and J lost 6, with 20 bases in between.

The chain has TRBV30 and TRBJ1-2; D possibly corresponds to TRBD1 (5 bases). Between the trimmed V and J ends, which lost 0 bases and 6 bases, there was a span of 8 bases. CDR1 is GTSNPN, CDR2 SVGIG, per germline (reference sequence). The CDR3 has 12 residues. The CDR3 loop reads CAWSVGRDGYTF. The CDR3 region has the DNA TGTGCCTGGAGTGTAGGCAGGGATGGCTACACCTTC.

This rearrangement joins TRBV19 to TRBJ1-4; D possibly corresponds to TRBD1 (5 bases). Trimming removed 3 bases at V and 0 bases at J, with 17 bases between. CDR1 and CDR2 (germline): LNHDA, SQIVND (reference sequence). The CDR3 sequence is 18 residues long. CDR3: CASSIVQDWGPTNEKLFF. As DNA, the CDR3 is TGTGCCAGTAGTATTGTCCAGGATTGGGGCCCAACTAATGAAAAACTGTTTTTT. The whole variable domain, remainder taken from reference TRBV19 and TRBJ1-4, is DGGITQSPKYLFRKEGQNVTLSCEQNLNHDAMYWYRQDPGQGLRLIYYSQIVNDFQKGDIAEGYSVSREKKESFPLTVTSAQKNPTAFYLCASSIVQDWGPTNEKLFFGSGTQLSVL.

The count of this clone is one. The chain carries TRBV5-1 and TRBJ2-2; 7 bases line up with TRBD2. CDR1 and CDR2 from the germline V gene are SGHRS and YFSETQ. There are 13 residues in the CDR3. The junction had 1 base not matched to a gene; V was cut back by 7 bases and J by 1 base. The CDR3 region has the DNA TGCGCCAGCTCGGGGGGGAACACCGGGGAGCTGTTTTTT. This sequence encodes CASSGGNTGELFF.

CDR3 region: CASSYSPGAGTGELFF. CDR3 nucleotide sequence: TGTGCCAGCAGTTACAGCCCGGGGGCGGGCACCGGGGAGCTGTTTTTT. J is TRBJ2-2 and V is TRBV6-5; D is tentatively TRBD1 or TRBD2 (6 bases each). The germline gives CDR1 MNHEY, CDR2 SVGAGI. This CDR3 contains 16 residues. V shed 2 bases and J shed 4 bases, with 14 bases lying between them.

This clone was counted only a few times. The gene calls are TRBV5-4 and TRBJ2-3; D is unresolved. Germline CDR1 reads SGHNT; CDR2 reads YYREEE (reference sequence). V lost 0 bases and J 0 bases, leaving 5 bases between the germline ends. The CDR3 totals 14 residues. CDR3 amino acids: CASSLGSSTDTQYF. The CDR3, as DNA: TGTGCCAGCAGCTTGGGGAGTAGCACAGATACGCAGTATTTT. Complete variable domain (other parts from reference TRBV5-4 and TRBJ2-3): ETGVTQSPTHLIKTRGQQVTLRCSSQSGHNTVSWYQQALGQGPQFIFQYYREEENGRGNFPPRFSGLQFPNYSSELNVNALELDDSALYLCASSLGSSTDTQYFGPGTRLTVL.

The gene calls are TRBV10-1 and TRBJ2-2; 9 positions match TRBD1. V gave up 8 bases and J gave up 4 bases; unmatched junction bases: 8. In germline, CDR1 is WNHNN, CDR2 SYGVQD (reference sequence). The CDR3 extends over 15 amino acids. The CDR3 DNA is TGCGCCAGCTCCCGGACAGGGGTGGGCACCGGGGAGCTGTTTTTT. It translates to CASSRTGVGTGELFF.

The chain is built from TRBV19 and TRBJ1-2; 8 positions match TRBD1. V shed 5 bases and J 6 bases; nucleotides not matched to a gene: 8. The germline CDR1 and CDR2 sequences are LNHDA and SQIVND (reference sequence). The CDR3 length is 14 residues. This CDR3 reads CASSSPGQADGYTF. The CDR3 DNA reads as TGTGCCAGTAGTTCCCCGGGACAGGCTGATGGCTACACCTTC. Together with reference TRBV19 and TRBJ1-2, the CDR3 gives the full variable domain: DGGITQSPKYLFRKEGQNVTLSCEQNLNHDAMYWYRQDPGQGLRLIYYSQIVNDFQKGDIAEGYSVSREKKESFPLTVTSAQKNPTAFYLCASSSPGQADGYTFGSGTRLTVV.

The rearrangement joins TRBV7-8 to TRBJ1-5; TRBD1 matches 7 bases. From germline, CDR1 is SGHVS and CDR2 FQNEAQ. This CDR3 comprises 17 residues. J gave up 3 bases and V 2 bases, and 10 bases lay outside the gene matches. This chain's CDR3 is CASSLYWLGQTNQPQHF. DNA for the CDR3: TGTGCCAGCAGCTTATATTGGCTGGGACAGACCAATCAGCCCCAGCATTTT.

CDR3: CASLPKGAKVQYF. DNA of the CDR3: TGTGCCTCCCTCCCAAAGGGGGCCAAGGTGCAGTACTTC. V and J are TRBV30 and TRBJ2-7; 7 bases are shared with TRBD1. Germline CDR1 reads GTSNPN; CDR2 reads SVGIG (reference sequence). This CDR3 region has 13 residues. Unmatched junction bases numbered 15, after V lost 7 bases and J lost 9 bases.

This chain links TRBV6-5 with TRBJ1-6; TRBD1 agrees at 7 bases. The trim removed 6 bases at V and 3 bases at J, leaving 2 bases unmatched. The CDR3 spans 14 residues. Germline loops: CDR1 MNHEY, CDR2 SVGAGI. CDR3 region: CASRRGRYNSPLHF. The CDR3 DNA is TGTGCCAGCAGAAGGGGGCGCTATAATTCACCCCTCCACTTT.

The chain carries TRBV18 and TRBJ1-1; no reliable D call. This CDR3 region has 15 residues. CDR1 KGHSH and CDR2 LQKENI come from the germline V gene. Trimming pared 3 bases from V and 0 bases from J, leaving 11 bases between. CDR3 amino acids: CASSPREYMNTEAFF. The CDR3 DNA follows: TGTGCCAGCTCACCGCGGGAGTATATGAACACTGAAGCTTTCTTT.

V is TRBV30 and J is TRBJ1-4, with 7 nucleotides matching TRBD1. V was clipped by 6 bases and J by 2 bases; unmatched bases: 9. Looked up from germline, CDR1 is GTSNPN and CDR2 is SVGIG (reference sequence). This CDR3 comprises 15 residues. In nucleotides, the CDR3 is TGTGCCTGTGCAGGGGGTCTCGGGACTAATGAAAAACTGTTTTTT. It translates to CACAGGLGTNEKLFF.

This chain joins TRBV2 and TRBJ2-4; D unresolved. CDR1 and CDR2 (germline): SNHLY, FYNNEI. The CDR3 has 15 residues. The V gene lost 7 bases and the J gene lost 3 bases, with 16 bases spanning the gap. The CDR3 here is CASKTPSHNKNIQYF. Here the CDR3 DNA reads TGTGCCAGCAAAACCCCCTCCCACAACAAAAACATTCAGTACTTC.

CDR3 amino acids: CASSVGFLGTEAFF. The CDR3 nucleotides are TGTGCCAGCAGCGTAGGGTTCCTCGGCACTGAAGCTTTCTTT. V is TRBV9 and J is TRBJ1-1; D is ambiguous. Germline values: CDR1 SGDLS, CDR2 YYNGEE. Trimming stripped 0 bases from V and 4 bases from J, with 10 bases between. The CDR3 runs 14 residues.

V gene TRBV6-1 combines with J gene TRBJ1-2, with 8 bases that match TRBD1. V lost 6 bases, J lost 10 bases, and 10 bases stayed unmatched. CDR3 size: 13 residues. Germline V gene lookup returns CDR1 MNHNS and CDR2 SASEGT. The CDR3, as DNA: TGTGCCAGCAGGTTGGGACAGGCTAACTACTACACCTTC. This codes for CASRLGQANYYTF.

This clone was seen a few times. The chain employs TRBV5-1 and TRBJ2-2; 9 bases line up with TRBD1. CDR3 length: 15 amino acids. CDR1 and CDR2 from the germline V gene are SGHRS and YFSETQ. V dropped 4 bases and J dropped 7; count of bases not matched to a gene: 8. The CDR3 coding sequence is TGCGCCAGCAGCCGGGGACAGGGAAGAGTCGGGGAGCTGTTTTTT. Its protein product is CASSRGQGRVGELFF.

The rearrangement links TRBV7-9 to TRBJ1-2, with 7 nucleotides matching TRBD1. V was pared by 3 bases and J by 4 bases, with 8 bases of the junction left unmatched. This CDR3 region has 15 residues. Germline CDR1 reads SEHNR; CDR2 reads FQNEAQ (reference sequence). The DNA of the CDR3 is TGTGCCAGCAGCTTTAACCAGGGGGTTGGCTATGGCTACACCTTC. It codes for CASSFNQGVGYGYTF. Filled out from reference TRBV7-9 and TRBJ1-2, the complete variable domain reads DTGVSQNPRHKITKRGQNVTFRCDPISEHNRLYWYRQTLGQGPEFLTYFQNEAQLEKSRLLSDRFSAERPKGSFSTLEIQRTEQGDSAMYLCASSFNQGVGYGYTFGSGTRLTVV.